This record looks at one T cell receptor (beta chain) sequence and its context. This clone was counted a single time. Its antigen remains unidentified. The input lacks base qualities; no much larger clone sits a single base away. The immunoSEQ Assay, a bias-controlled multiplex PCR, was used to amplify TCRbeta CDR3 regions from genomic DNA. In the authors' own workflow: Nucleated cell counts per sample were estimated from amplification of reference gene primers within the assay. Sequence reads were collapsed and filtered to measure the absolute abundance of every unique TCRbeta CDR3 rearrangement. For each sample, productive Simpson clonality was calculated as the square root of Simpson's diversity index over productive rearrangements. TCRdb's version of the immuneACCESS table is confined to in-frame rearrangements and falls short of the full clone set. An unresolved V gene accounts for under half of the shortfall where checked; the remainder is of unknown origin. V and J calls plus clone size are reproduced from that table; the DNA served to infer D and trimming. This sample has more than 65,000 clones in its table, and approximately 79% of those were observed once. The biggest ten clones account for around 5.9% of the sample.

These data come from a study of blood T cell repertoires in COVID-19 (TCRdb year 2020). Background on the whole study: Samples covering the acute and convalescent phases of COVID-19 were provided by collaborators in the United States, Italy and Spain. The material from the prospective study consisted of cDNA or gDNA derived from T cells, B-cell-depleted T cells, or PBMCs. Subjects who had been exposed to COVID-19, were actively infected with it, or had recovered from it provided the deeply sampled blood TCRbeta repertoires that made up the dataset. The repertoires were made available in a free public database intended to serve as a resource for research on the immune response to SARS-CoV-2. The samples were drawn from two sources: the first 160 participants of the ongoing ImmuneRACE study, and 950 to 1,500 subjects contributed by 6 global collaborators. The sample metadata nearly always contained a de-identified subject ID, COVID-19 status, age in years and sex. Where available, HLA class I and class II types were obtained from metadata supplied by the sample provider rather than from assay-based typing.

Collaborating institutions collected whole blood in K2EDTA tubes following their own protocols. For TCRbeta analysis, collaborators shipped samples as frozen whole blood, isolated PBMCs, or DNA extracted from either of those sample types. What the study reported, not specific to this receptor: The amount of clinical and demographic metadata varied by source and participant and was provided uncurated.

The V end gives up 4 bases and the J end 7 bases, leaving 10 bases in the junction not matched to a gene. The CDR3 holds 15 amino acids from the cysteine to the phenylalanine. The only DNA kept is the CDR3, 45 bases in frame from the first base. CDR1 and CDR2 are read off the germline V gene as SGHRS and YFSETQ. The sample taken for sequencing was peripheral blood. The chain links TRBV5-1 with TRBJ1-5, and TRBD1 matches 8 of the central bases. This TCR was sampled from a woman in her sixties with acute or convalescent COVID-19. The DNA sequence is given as TGCGCCAGCAGCGCTCTCGGGACAGGAGGCCAGCCCCAGCATTTT. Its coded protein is CASSALGTGGQPQHF.